This TCR beta chain came from a study of cytomegalovirus exposure and HLA in healthy donors. Assay used: immunoSEQ multiplex PCR; TCRdb lists only in-frame clones, some missing. The sample includes roughly 59,000 clones, approximately 92% of them seen just once. V lost 3 bases and J lost 5; bases outside the gene matches: 7. The CDR3 contains 15 residues. CDR1 and CDR2 (germline): SQVTM, ANQGSEA. The chain has TRBV29-1 and TRBJ2-3; 11 positions match TRBD2. This clonotype originated in a young man in good health and CMV-seropositive. The sequencing sample was made of PBMCs. This CDR3 reads CSVDLLAGGLDTQYF. CDR3 DNA: TGCAGCGTTGATTTGCTAGCGGGAGGATTAGATACGCAGTATTTT.